This is a list of T cell receptor beta chains from one sample in a study of T cells in Graves' hyperthyroidism and ophthalmopathy. Using its own MiXCR run on the multiplex PCR reads, TCRdb lists one record per CDR3 protein. Of a few hundred thousand distinct CDR3 sequences listed, 35% to 55% are singletons. The sample was peripheral blood or thyroid tissue (not recorded which). All receptors come from a woman aged 18-35 years with Graves' hyperthyroidism. CDR3s include the opening cysteine and the closing phenylalanine or tryptophan. Fields, in order: V gene, CDR3 length, D gene, J gene, clone size, CDR3 protein, CDR3 DNA. D genes are given only for firm matches. Where a row states a size, it is once, few, many or the class of an expanded clone; other rows omit it.

v_call: TRBV25-1; cdr3_length: 14; d_call: NA; j_call: TRBJ2-1; clone_size: few; cdr3_aa: CASSRLSSYNEQFF; cdr3_nt: TGTGCCAGCAGTAGGCTGAGCTCCTACAATGAGCAGTTCTTC
v_call: TRBV19; cdr3_length: 14; d_call: NA; j_call: TRBJ1-2; clone_size: many; cdr3_aa: CASSERTFNYGYTF; cdr3_nt: TGTGCCAGTAGTGAACGGACTTTTAACTATGGCTACACCTTC
v_call: TRBV24-1; cdr3_length: 20; d_call: TRBD1; j_call: TRBJ1-5; clone_size: many; cdr3_aa: CATSDPRYSRTGVDNQPQHF; cdr3_nt: TGTGCCACCAGTGATCCAAGATATTCCAGGACAGGGGTTGACAATCAGCCCCAGCATTTT
v_call: TRBV3-1; cdr3_length: 18; d_call: TRBD2; j_call: TRBJ2-7; clone_size: few; cdr3_aa: CASSQLSGTSGSKYEQYF; cdr3_nt: TGTGCCAGCAGCCAATTATCCGGGACTAGCGGGAGTAAATACGAGCAGTACTTC
v_call: TRBV10-3; cdr3_length: 14; d_call: NA; j_call: TRBJ2-7; clone_size: many; cdr3_aa: CAISESVVRYEQYF; cdr3_nt: TGTGCCATCAGTGAGTCTGTCGTGAGATACGAGCAGTACTTC
v_call: TRBV20-1; cdr3_length: 14; d_call: NA; j_call: TRBJ2-7; clone_size: NA; cdr3_aa: CSAAAAPPFYEQYF; cdr3_nt: TGCAGTGCCGCGGCAGCCCCTCCCTTCTACGAGCAGTACTTC
v_call: TRBV7-9; cdr3_length: 12; d_call: NA; j_call: TRBJ2-7; clone_size: many; cdr3_aa: CASSKAGGEQYF; cdr3_nt: TGTGCCAGCAGCAAAGCTGGGGGCGAGCAGTACTTC
v_call: TRBV6-5; cdr3_length: 15; d_call: TRBD1; j_call: TRBJ1-1; clone_size: NA; cdr3_aa: CASSDGTGGRTEAFF; cdr3_nt: TGTGCCAGCAGCGACGGGACAGGGGGTAGGACTGAAGCTTTCTTT
v_call: TRBV20-1; cdr3_length: 12; d_call: TRBD1; j_call: TRBJ2-5; clone_size: NA; cdr3_aa: CSTGQGKETQYF; cdr3_nt: TGCAGCACGGGACAGGGGAAAGAGACCCAGTACTTC
v_call: TRBV7-3; cdr3_length: 14; d_call: NA; j_call: TRBJ2-1; clone_size: NA; cdr3_aa: CASSQGGPGNEQFF; cdr3_nt: TGTGCCAGCAGCCAAGGGGGACCCGGCAATGAGCAGTTCTTC
v_call: TRBV24-1; cdr3_length: 15; d_call: TRBD1; j_call: TRBJ2-7; clone_size: many; cdr3_aa: CATSDPRQGDYEQYF; cdr3_nt: TGTGCCACCAGTGATCCTAGACAGGGGGATTACGAGCAGTACTTC
v_call: TRBV19; cdr3_length: 14; d_call: NA; j_call: TRBJ1-1; clone_size: NA; cdr3_aa: CASSIFRGTPEAFF; cdr3_nt: TGTGCCAGTAGTATCTTCCGGGGGACACCTGAAGCTTTCTTT
v_call: TRBV20-1; cdr3_length: 12; d_call: TRBD1; j_call: TRBJ2-7; clone_size: NA; cdr3_aa: CSARDANRGQYF; cdr3_nt: TGCAGTGCTAGAGATGCCAACAGGGGGCAGTACTTC
v_call: TRBV12-5; cdr3_length: 13; d_call: NA; j_call: TRBJ2-5; clone_size: NA; cdr3_aa: CASGADIQETQYF; cdr3_nt: TGTGCTAGTGGTGCGGACATCCAAGAGACCCAGTACTTC
v_call: TRBV9; cdr3_length: 16; d_call: TRBD1; j_call: TRBJ1-6; clone_size: NA; cdr3_aa: CASSVDREAYNSPLHF; cdr3_nt: TGTGCCAGCAGCGTGGACAGGGAGGCCTATAATTCACCCCTCCACTTT
v_call: TRBV4-2; cdr3_length: 15; d_call: NA; j_call: TRBJ2-1; clone_size: few; cdr3_aa: CASSQAGEIYNEQFF; cdr3_nt: TGTGCCAGCAGCCAAGCGGGAGAGATCTACAATGAGCAGTTCTTC
v_call: TRBV5-4; cdr3_length: 16; d_call: NA; j_call: TRBJ1-6; clone_size: NA; cdr3_aa: CASSPAGGGRASPLHF; cdr3_nt: TGTGCCAGCAGCCCGGCCGGGGGCGGGCGAGCTTCACCCCTCCACTTT
v_call: TRBV27; cdr3_length: 14; d_call: NA; j_call: TRBJ1-2; clone_size: many; cdr3_aa: CASSQPKQGGGYTF; cdr3_nt: TGTGCCAGCAGCCAGCCCAAACAGGGTGGGGGCTACACCTTC
v_call: TRBV2; cdr3_length: 13; d_call: NA; j_call: TRBJ1-6; clone_size: NA; cdr3_aa: CASSGQPNSPLHF; cdr3_nt: TGTGCCAGCAGTGGACAGCCGAATTCACCCCTCCACTTT
v_call: TRBV7-9; cdr3_length: 13; d_call: NA; j_call: TRBJ2-2; clone_size: many; cdr3_aa: CASSFVGAGELFF; cdr3_nt: TGTGCCAGCAGCTTTGTTGGGGCCGGGGAGCTGTTTTTT
v_call: TRBV7-2; cdr3_length: 13; d_call: NA; j_call: TRBJ2-5; clone_size: NA; cdr3_aa: CASTRRGRETQYF; cdr3_nt: TGTGCCAGCACCCGCAGGGGTAGGGAGACCCAGTACTTC
v_call: TRBV4-1; cdr3_length: 17; d_call: TRBD2; j_call: TRBJ2-2; clone_size: few; cdr3_aa: CASSRLAGGPGTGELFF; cdr3_nt: TGCGCCAGCAGCAGACTAGCGGGAGGGCCGGGGACCGGGGAGCTGTTTTTT
v_call: TRBV9; cdr3_length: 15; d_call: NA; j_call: TRBJ2-3; clone_size: NA; cdr3_aa: CASSVAGVGTDTQYF; cdr3_nt: TGTGCCAGCAGCGTAGCGGGAGTGGGCACAGATACGCAGTATTTT
v_call: TRBV6-6; cdr3_length: 13; d_call: TRBD2; j_call: TRBJ2-7; clone_size: NA; cdr3_aa: CASSWTSSYEQYF; cdr3_nt: TGTGCCAGCAGTTGGACTAGCTCCTACGAGCAGTACTTC
v_call: TRBV5-6; cdr3_length: 12; d_call: TRBD1; j_call: TRBJ2-5; clone_size: few; cdr3_aa: CASSSTGQGWFF; cdr3_nt: TGTGCCAGCAGCTCAACGGGACAGGGATGGTTCTTC
v_call: TRBV25-1; cdr3_length: 12; d_call: NA; j_call: TRBJ2-2; clone_size: NA; cdr3_aa: CAHDPSTGELFF; cdr3_nt: TGTGCTCATGACCCTTCGACCGGGGAGCTGTTTTTT
v_call: TRBV29-1; cdr3_length: 16; d_call: NA; j_call: TRBJ2-2; clone_size: NA; cdr3_aa: CSVEDRDTTNTGELFF; cdr3_nt: TGCAGCGTTGAAGATCGGGACACCACGAACACCGGGGAGCTGTTTTTT
v_call: TRBV6-5; cdr3_length: 16; d_call: NA; j_call: TRBJ2-2; clone_size: few; cdr3_aa: CASSYSAGAGTGELFF; cdr3_nt: TGTGCCAGCAGTTACTCGGCGGGGGCGGGCACCGGGGAGCTGTTTTTT
v_call: TRBV4-1; cdr3_length: 12; d_call: NA; j_call: TRBJ2-7; clone_size: many; cdr3_aa: CASSPSGGEQYF; cdr3_nt: TGCGCCAGCAGCCCCTCCGGGGGCGAGCAGTACTTC
v_call: TRBV4-3; cdr3_length: 15; d_call: NA; j_call: TRBJ1-2; clone_size: many; cdr3_aa: CASSQDNSGIYGYTF; cdr3_nt: TGCGCCAGCAGCCAAGATAACAGTGGGATTTATGGCTACACCTTC
v_call: TRBV18; cdr3_length: 10; d_call: NA; j_call: TRBJ2-7; clone_size: NA; cdr3_aa: CASGVREQYF; cdr3_nt: TGTGCCAGCGGCGTGAGGGAGCAGTACTTC
v_call: TRBV6-1; cdr3_length: 17; d_call: NA; j_call: TRBJ1-6; clone_size: many; cdr3_aa: CASSGRVPYAPNSPLHF; cdr3_nt: TGTGCCAGCAGTGGTAGGGTACCATACGCGCCTAATTCACCCCTCCACTTT
v_call: TRBV10-3; cdr3_length: 16; d_call: TRBD1; j_call: TRBJ1-5; clone_size: many; cdr3_aa: CAISESPGTGDQPQHF; cdr3_nt: TGTGCCATCAGTGAGTCGCCAGGGACAGGGGATCAGCCCCAGCATTTT
v_call: TRBV19; cdr3_length: 16; d_call: NA; j_call: TRBJ2-6; clone_size: many; cdr3_aa: CASSIRGGPGANVLTF; cdr3_nt: TGTGCCAGTAGTATAAGGGGGGGGCCTGGGGCCAACGTCCTGACTTTC
v_call: TRBV12-5; cdr3_length: 15; d_call: NA; j_call: TRBJ2-7; clone_size: many; cdr3_aa: CASGLSRPPDYEQYF; cdr3_nt: TGTGCTAGTGGTTTGTCGCGGCCGCCCGACTACGAGCAGTACTTC
v_call: TRBV20-1; cdr3_length: 11; d_call: NA; j_call: TRBJ2-6; clone_size: few; cdr3_aa: CSAAGANVLTF; cdr3_nt: TGCAGTGCAGCTGGGGCCAACGTCCTGACTTTC
v_call: TRBV19; cdr3_length: 15; d_call: TRBD1; j_call: TRBJ2-7; clone_size: NA; cdr3_aa: CASSRGTGATREQYF; cdr3_nt: TGTGCCAGTAGTAGAGGGACAGGGGCGACTAGAGAGCAGTACTTC